These 27 T cell receptor beta chains share one sample of origin, sequenced in a study of blood T cell repertoires in COVID-19 (dated by TCRdb to about 2020). The library came from the immunoSEQ multiplex PCR assay. What TCRdb holds here is the immuneACCESS table cut down to in-frame rearrangements. Part of the clones is not present; checked against another copy, under half of the missing clones reflect an unresolved V gene, and the others are unexplained. Within this sample are 200,000 to 300,000 clones, with around 83% of them counted one time only. The ten biggest clones cover about 10% of the sample. Sequenced sample: peripheral blood. These receptors were obtained from an elderly man with acute or convalescent COVID-19.

This chain links TRBV6-5 with TRBJ2-2; 10 positions agree with TRBD2. The V gene end was trimmed by 2 bases and the J gene end by 6 bases; junction bases not matched to a gene: 3. The CDR3 length is 15 residues. From germline, CDR1 is MNHEY and CDR2 SVGAGI. CDR3 loop: CASSYGLAGAGELFF. CDR3 nucleotide sequence: TGTGCCAGCAGTTACGGGCTAGCGGGGGCCGGGGAGCTGTTTTTT.

The CDR3 coding sequence is TGTGTGACCACAGGGGGTGGGGGCTATGGCTACACCTTC. As protein: CVTTGGGGYGYTF. This rearrangement joins TRBV28 to TRBJ1-2; 8 positions match TRBD1. The CDR3 length is 13 residues. Germline lookup yields CDR1 MDHEN and CDR2 SYDVKM.

The chain carries TRBV7-9 and TRBJ2-7; unclear D gene. The V end lost 2 bases, the J end lost 3 bases, and 5 bases lay between the germline ends. Germline lookup yields CDR1 SEHNR and CDR2 FQNEAQ (reference sequence). CDR3 length: 12 residues. CDR3: CASSLNSYEQYF. The CDR3 nucleotides are TGTGCCAGCAGCTTAAACAGCTACGAGCAGTACTTC.

In its sample, this clone was seen once. This chain joins TRBV7-9 and TRBJ2-5, with D perhaps matching TRBD2 (5 bases). Germline-derived CDR1 and CDR2 are SEHNR and FQNEAQ (reference sequence). This CDR3 has 16 amino acids. V was shortened by 6 bases and J by 7 bases, with 24 bases between the two germline ends. CDR3 sequence: CASSYGPGPTAGTQYF. The CDR3 bases are TGTGCCAGCAGTTACGGACCCGGCCCAACCGCGGGGACCCAGTACTTC.

This clone was counted once. This chain uses TRBV6-5 with TRBJ2-1; D is perhaps TRBD2 (6 bases). Trimming removed 10 bases from V and 2 bases from J, with 15 bases in between. Germline lookup yields CDR1 MNHEY and CDR2 SVGAGI. This CDR3 has 14 residues. The CDR3 here is CAIRGSRPYNEQFF. The DNA of the CDR3 is TGTGCCATCCGGGGGTCCCGACCCTACAATGAGCAGTTCTTC.

This clone was observed a few times. The chain employs TRBV11-3 and TRBJ1-5; possible D gene TRBD1, 5 bases. Trimming removed 4 bases from V and 1 base from J, with 20 bases in between. The CDR3 consists of 18 residues. CDR1 and CDR2 (germline): SGHNT, YENEEA. CDR3 DNA: TGTGCCAGCAGCTCACAACGCGGGGGTCTAGGAAGCAATCAGCCCCAGCATTTT. Encoded protein: CASSSQRGGLGSNQPQHF.

This chain connects TRBV7-2 to TRBJ2-3; 9 nucleotides line up with TRBD2. The length of the CDR3 is 14 residues. V shed 4 bases and J 5 bases; nucleotides not matched to a gene: 4. The V gene's germline CDR1 is SGHTA and CDR2 FQGNSA. The CDR3, as DNA: TGTGCCAGCAGCTCCCTAGCGGGAAGAGATACGCAGTATTTT. Amino acids: CASSSLAGRDTQYF.

J is TRBJ2-1 and V is TRBV19, with TRBD1 matching over 9 bases. With 5 bases clipped from V and 3 bases from J, the junction kept 11 bases outside the gene matches. This CDR3 is 17 amino acids long. Per germline, CDR1 LNHDA and CDR2 SQIVND (reference sequence). In nucleotides, the CDR3 is TGTGCCAGTAGTGAAAGGGACAGGGCGGTAGGCTACAATGAGCAGTTCTTC. This sequence encodes CASSERDRAVGYNEQFF. The full variable domain, completed using reference TRBV19 and TRBJ2-1, is DGGITQSPKYLFRKEGQNVTLSCEQNLNHDAMYWYRQDPGQGLRLIYYSQIVNDFQKGDIAEGYSVSREKKESFPLTVTSAQKNPTAFYLCASSERDRAVGYNEQFFGPGTRLTVL.

The chain carries TRBV24-1 and TRBJ2-3, with D perhaps TRBD1 (5 bases). The CDR3 has 16 amino acids. CDR1 is KGHDR and CDR2 is SFDVKD in the germline V gene. V shed 3 bases and J shed 2 bases, with 14 bases lying between them. CDR3 nucleotide sequence: TGTGCCACCAGTGATCGGATAGGGGTACACACAGATACGCAGTATTTT. This codes for CATSDRIGVHTDTQYF.

V and J are TRBV7-6 and TRBJ2-7; D unclear. CDR3 length equals 15 residues. Germline V gene sequence: CDR1 SGHVS, CDR2 FNYEAQ. The ends were cut back, 5 bases at V and 0 bases at J, with 14 bases in the middle. The CDR3 bases are TGTGCCAGCAGCCCCCGGGTCCGGAGCTCCTACGAGCAGTACTTC. Its translation: CASSPRVRSSYEQYF.

The V gene is TRBV28, the J gene TRBJ2-7; 9 bases are a match to TRBD1. With V trimmed by 7 bases and J by 3 bases, 10 bases remained unmatched. The CDR3 runs to 15 residues. Germline V gene sequence: CDR1 MDHEN, CDR2 SYDVKM. CDR3 nucleotide sequence: TGTGCCAGCAAGGGTCGGGGACAGGGAAACTACGAGCAGTACTTC. As protein: CASKGRGQGNYEQYF.

V and J are TRBV6-1 and TRBJ2-4, with D perhaps matching TRBD2 (6 bases). This CDR3 comprises 19 residues. Trimming removed 2 bases from V and 0 bases from J, with 20 bases in between. Germline V gene sequence: CDR1 MNHNS, CDR2 SASEGT. Here the CDR3 reads CASSEISGTHLAAKNIQYF. Here the CDR3 DNA reads TGTGCCAGCAGTGAAATCTCCGGGACTCACCTAGCAGCCAAAAACATTCAGTACTTC.

This clone was picked up a small number of times. The DNA for the CDR3 is TGTGCCAGCAGTTTACGGGGGTATACTGAAGCTTTCTTT. It specifies CASSLRGYTEAFF. The chain employs TRBV27 and TRBJ1-1, with D perhaps matching TRBD1 (5 bases). This CDR3 contains 13 residues. V was pared by 2 bases and J by 5 bases, with 9 bases between. The germline CDR1 and CDR2 sequences are MNHEY and SMNVEV (reference sequence).

This clone has just a few counts. Within the sample, other DNA sequences also encode this same CDR3. V usage is TRBV24-1 and J usage is TRBJ2-1; 8 positions match TRBD1. This CDR3 is 16 amino acids long. Germline V gene lookup returns CDR1 KGHDR and CDR2 SFDVKD. V gave up 4 bases and J gave up 0 bases; unmatched junction bases: 4. The CDR3 DNA reads as TGTGCCACCAGTGACCGGACAGGGAGCTCCTACAATGAGCAGTTCTTC. It encodes CATSDRTGSSYNEQFF.

The chain couples TRBV2 to TRBJ2-7; 8 nucleotides line up with TRBD1. In germline, CDR1 is SNHLY, CDR2 FYNNEI. The J segment lost 5 bases and the V segment lost 6 bases, leaving 6 bases of the junction unmatched. The CDR3 runs to 13 residues. CDR3 amino acids: CASRWTGRHEQYF. CDR3 DNA sequence: TGTGCCAGCAGATGGACAGGGAGACACGAGCAGTACTTC.

This clone occurred once. The chain joins TRBV19 to TRBJ2-3; 15 positions match TRBD2. V shed 2 bases, J shed 1 base, and the junction held 10 bases outside the gene matches. The germline CDR1 and CDR2 sequences are LNHDA and SQIVND (reference sequence). CDR3 length: 20 amino acids. The CDR3 spells CASSIRPGTSGRQGTDTQYF. In DNA form, the CDR3 reads TGTGCCAGTAGTATACGACCCGGGACTAGCGGGAGGCAGGGCACAGATACGCAGTATTTT.

CDR3 region: CASSTTPQGGETQYF. CDR3 in DNA: TGTGCCAGTAGTACCACTCCCCAGGGGGGCGAGACCCAGTACTTC. The rearrangement links TRBV19 to TRBJ2-5; perhaps TRBD1 as D (7 bases). V lost 4 bases, J lost 5 bases, and 17 bases lay in between. Germline V gene sequence: CDR1 LNHDA, CDR2 SQIVND (reference sequence). This CDR3 is built from 15 residues.

The J gene is TRBJ1-1, the V gene TRBV5-1, with D perhaps matching TRBD1 (6 bases). The CDR3 contains 18 residues. CDR1 SGHRS and CDR2 YFSETQ come from the germline V gene. Trimming removed 5 bases from V and 0 bases from J, with 23 bases in between. CDR3 region: CASRINPRTSGVNTEAFF. CDR3 in DNA: TGCGCCAGCAGAATCAATCCGAGGACCTCAGGGGTGAACACTGAAGCTTTCTTT.

The sample holds one count of this clone. The V call is TRBV3-1 (or the pseudogene TRBV3-2), the J call TRBJ2-7; a weak D match, TRBD1 (5 bases). V was clipped by 1 base and J by 6 bases, with 13 bases between them. The germline V gene has CDR1 LGHDT and CDR2 YNNKEL (reference sequence). The length of the CDR3 is 14 residues. The CDR3 DNA follows: TGTGCCAGCAGCCAAGTAAGCAGGGAAATCGAGCAGTACTTC. Translation gives CASSQVSREIEQYF.

This sequence joins TRBV7-9 and TRBJ1-3; no reliable D call. Germline loops: CDR1 SEHNR, CDR2 FQNEAQ (reference sequence). V was shortened by 0 bases and J by 0 bases, with 6 bases between the two germline ends. The CDR3 extends over 15 amino acids. Here the CDR3 reads CASSLAGSSGNTIYF. CDR3 nucleotide sequence: TGTGCCAGCAGCTTAGCGGGCAGCTCTGGAAACACCATATATTTT.

V gene TRBV6-5 combines with J gene TRBJ2-7; 8 nucleotides line up with TRBD2. Germline V CDR1 and CDR2: MNHEY, SVGAGI. This CDR3 region has 14 residues. With V trimmed by 11 bases and J by 5 bases, 14 bases remained unmatched. The CDR3 nucleotides read TGTGCCGTCCGAGCGAAAGCGGGAGCCCACGAGCAGTACTTC. Translating it yields CAVRAKAGAHEQYF.

The chain joins TRBV5-6 to TRBJ1-6; D may be TRBD1 (6 bases). Germline V gives CDR1 SGHDT, CDR2 YYEEEE. The CDR3 contains 13 residues. Trimming pared 0 bases from V and 10 bases from J, leaving 8 bases between. The CDR3 protein is CASSLGGPSPLHF. CDR3 nucleotides: TGTGCCAGCAGCTTGGGGGGGCCGTCACCCCTCCACTTT.

The V call is TRBV7-8, the J call TRBJ2-7, with 12 bases matching TRBD2. The CDR3 sequence is 16 residues long. The germline gives CDR1 SGHVS, CDR2 FQNEAQ. V trimming: 4 bases; J trimming: 3 bases; junction bases outside the gene matches: 7. The chain's CDR3 is CASSSGLAGKFYEQYF. The CDR3 nucleotides are TGTGCCAGCAGCTCCGGACTAGCGGGAAAGTTCTACGAGCAGTACTTC.

This clone turned up a few times. This CDR3 is also generated by other DNA sequences in the sample. J is TRBJ2-7 and V is TRBV24-1, with TRBD1 matching over 11 bases. CDR1 and CDR2 (germline): KGHDR, SFDVKD. Trimming took 4 bases from V and 4 from J; bases not matched to a gene: 2. There are 14 residues in the CDR3. CDR3 region: CATSDRDRGYEQYF. As DNA, the CDR3 is TGTGCCACCAGTGACCGGGACAGGGGGTACGAGCAGTACTTC.

V and J are TRBV20-1 and TRBJ2-7, with D tentatively TRBD2 (6 bases). The CDR3 is 14 residues long. Trimming shortened V by 3 bases and J by 2 bases, and 14 bases separated the two germline ends. Germline assignment: CDR1 DFQATT and CDR2 SNEGSKA (reference sequence). In DNA, the CDR3 is TGCAGTGCTAGTGTATCGGGAGCAACCTACGAGCAGTACTTC. This encodes CSASVSGATYEQYF.

This sequence joins TRBV7-9 and TRBJ2-2; D not resolved. V was clipped by 3 bases and J by 0 bases, with 8 bases between them. The CDR3 has 15 amino acids. Germline CDR1 SEHNR, CDR2 FQNEAQ (reference sequence). The CDR3 loop reads CASSFYRANTGELFF. In DNA form, the CDR3 reads TGTGCCAGCAGCTTTTACAGAGCGAACACCGGGGAGCTGTTTTTT.

This chain uses TRBV15 with TRBJ1-4, with a weak D call TRBD1 (5 bases). V lost 5 bases, J lost 3 bases, and 10 bases lay in between. This CDR3 contains 14 residues. Germline V gives CDR1 LNHNV, CDR2 YYDKDF (reference sequence). CDR3 DNA: TGTGCCACCAGCGAAACAGGTTCTAATGAAAAACTGTTTTTT. It translates to CATSETGSNEKLFF.